This T cell receptor (beta chain) stems from a study of cytomegalovirus exposure and HLA in healthy donors. The junction had 5 bases not matched to a gene; V was cut back by 2 bases and J by 1 base. Germline loops: CDR1 SGHTA, CDR2 FQGNSA. The CDR3 loop spans 16 amino acids. The PCR was carried out with 60 Vbeta primers and 13 Jbeta primers. Using immunoSEQ multiplex PCR, the repertoire was profiled, and TCRdb retains in-frame clones only, with some absent. The table has roughly 200,000 clones, around 83% seen once. This rearrangement joins TRBV7-2 to TRBJ2-5; 9 bases agree with TRBD2. Source material: PBMCs. The source is a man in his fifties or sixties in good health and CMV-seronegative. CDR3 amino acids: CASSLNGGGGQETQYF. The CDR3 coding sequence is TGTGCCAGCAGCTTAAATGGCGGGGGGGGCCAAGAGACCCAGTACTTC.